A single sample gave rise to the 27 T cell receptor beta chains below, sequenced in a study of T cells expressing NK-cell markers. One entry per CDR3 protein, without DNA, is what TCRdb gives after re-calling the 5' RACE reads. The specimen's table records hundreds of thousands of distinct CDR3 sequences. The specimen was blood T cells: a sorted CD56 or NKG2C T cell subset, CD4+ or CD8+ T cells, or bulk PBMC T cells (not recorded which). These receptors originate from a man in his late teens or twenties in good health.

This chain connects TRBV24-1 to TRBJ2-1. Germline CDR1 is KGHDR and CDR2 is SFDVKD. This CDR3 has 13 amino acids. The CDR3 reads CATSDLTTDEQFF.

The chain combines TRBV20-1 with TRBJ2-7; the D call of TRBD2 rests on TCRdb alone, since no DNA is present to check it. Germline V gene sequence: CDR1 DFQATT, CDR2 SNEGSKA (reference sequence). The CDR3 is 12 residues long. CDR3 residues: CSATASVSEQYF.

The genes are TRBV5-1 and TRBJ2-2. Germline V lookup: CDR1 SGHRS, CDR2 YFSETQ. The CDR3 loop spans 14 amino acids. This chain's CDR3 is CASSPGVDTGELFF.

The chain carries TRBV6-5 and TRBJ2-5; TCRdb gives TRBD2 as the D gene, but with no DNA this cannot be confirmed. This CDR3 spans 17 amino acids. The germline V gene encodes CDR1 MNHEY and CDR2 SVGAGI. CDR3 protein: CASSYSFSGSRRETQYF.

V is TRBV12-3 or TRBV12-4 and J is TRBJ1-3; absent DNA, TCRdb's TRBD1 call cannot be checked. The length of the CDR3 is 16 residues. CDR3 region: CASSLWQGDTRSTIYF.

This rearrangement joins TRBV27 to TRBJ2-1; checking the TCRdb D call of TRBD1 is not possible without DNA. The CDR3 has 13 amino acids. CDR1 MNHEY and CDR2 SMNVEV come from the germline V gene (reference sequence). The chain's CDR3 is CASSLTGESEQFF.

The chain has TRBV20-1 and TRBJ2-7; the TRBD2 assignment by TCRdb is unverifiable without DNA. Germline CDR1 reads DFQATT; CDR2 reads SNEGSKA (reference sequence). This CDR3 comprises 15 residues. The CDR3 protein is CSARGQAGGVYEQYF.

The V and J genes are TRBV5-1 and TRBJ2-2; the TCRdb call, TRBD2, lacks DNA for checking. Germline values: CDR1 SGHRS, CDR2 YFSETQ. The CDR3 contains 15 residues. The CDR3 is CASSLTSGKVGELFF.

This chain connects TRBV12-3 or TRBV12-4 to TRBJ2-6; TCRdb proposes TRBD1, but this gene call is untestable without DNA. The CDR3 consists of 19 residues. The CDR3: CASSLGTVTAPSGANVLTF.

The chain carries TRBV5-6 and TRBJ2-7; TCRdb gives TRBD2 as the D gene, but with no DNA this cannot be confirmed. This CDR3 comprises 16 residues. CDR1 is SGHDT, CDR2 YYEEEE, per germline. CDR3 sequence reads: CASSFLTTSGSMEQYF.

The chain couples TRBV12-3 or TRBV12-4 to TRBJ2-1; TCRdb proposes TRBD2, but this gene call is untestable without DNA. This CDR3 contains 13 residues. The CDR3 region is CATQREGFNEQFF.

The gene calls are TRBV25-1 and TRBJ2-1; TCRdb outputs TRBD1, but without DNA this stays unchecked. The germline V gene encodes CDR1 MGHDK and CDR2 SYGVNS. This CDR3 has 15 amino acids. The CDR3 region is CASTSGTGAYNEQFF.

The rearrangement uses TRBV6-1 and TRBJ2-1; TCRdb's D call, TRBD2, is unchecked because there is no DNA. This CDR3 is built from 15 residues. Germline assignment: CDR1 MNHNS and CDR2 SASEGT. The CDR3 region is CASTPERGLNNEQFF.

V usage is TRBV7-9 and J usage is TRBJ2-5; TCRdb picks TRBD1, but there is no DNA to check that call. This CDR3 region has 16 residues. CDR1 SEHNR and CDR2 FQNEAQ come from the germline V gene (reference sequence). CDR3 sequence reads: CASSPRAGSWRETQYF.

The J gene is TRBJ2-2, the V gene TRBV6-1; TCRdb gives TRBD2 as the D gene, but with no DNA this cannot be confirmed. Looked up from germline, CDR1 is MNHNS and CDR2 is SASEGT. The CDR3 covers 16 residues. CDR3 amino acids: CASSGPSGPRGGELFF.

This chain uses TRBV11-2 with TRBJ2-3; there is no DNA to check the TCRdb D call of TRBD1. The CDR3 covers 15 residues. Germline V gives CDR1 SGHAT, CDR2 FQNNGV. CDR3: CASSWGLRTTDTQYF.

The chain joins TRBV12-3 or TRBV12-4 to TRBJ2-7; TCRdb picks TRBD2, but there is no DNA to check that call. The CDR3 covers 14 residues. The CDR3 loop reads CASSWRTSSYEQYF.

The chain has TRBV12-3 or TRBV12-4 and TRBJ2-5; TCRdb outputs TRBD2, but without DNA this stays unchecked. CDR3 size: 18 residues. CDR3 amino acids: CASSFGGLAGARGETQYF.

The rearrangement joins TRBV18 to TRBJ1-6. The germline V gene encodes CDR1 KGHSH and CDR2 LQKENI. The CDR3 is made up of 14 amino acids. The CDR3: CASSPVVRNSPLHF. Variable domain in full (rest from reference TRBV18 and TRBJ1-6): NAGVMQNPRHLVRRRGQEARLRCSPMKGHSHVYWYRQLPEEGLKFMVYLQKENIIDESGMPKERFSAEFPKEGPSILRIQQVVRGDSAAYFCASSPVVRNSPLHFGNGTRLTVT.

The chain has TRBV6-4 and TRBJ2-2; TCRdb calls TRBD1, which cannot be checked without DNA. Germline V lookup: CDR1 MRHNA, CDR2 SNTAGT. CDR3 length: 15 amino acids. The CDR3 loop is CASSPRQGYTGELFF.

The CDR3: CASSSERESTDTQYF. V is TRBV7-6 and J is TRBJ2-3; TCRdb's D gene call, TRBD2, goes unchecked for lack of DNA. The CDR3 length is 15 residues. Germline assignment: CDR1 SGHVS and CDR2 FNYEAQ.

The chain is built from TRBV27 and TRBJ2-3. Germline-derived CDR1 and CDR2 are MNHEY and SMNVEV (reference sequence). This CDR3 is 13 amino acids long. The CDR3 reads CASSLPEVDTQYF.

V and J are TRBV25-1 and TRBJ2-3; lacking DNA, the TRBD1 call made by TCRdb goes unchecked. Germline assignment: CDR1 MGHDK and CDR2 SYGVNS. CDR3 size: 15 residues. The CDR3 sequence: CASSELGQGTDTQYF.

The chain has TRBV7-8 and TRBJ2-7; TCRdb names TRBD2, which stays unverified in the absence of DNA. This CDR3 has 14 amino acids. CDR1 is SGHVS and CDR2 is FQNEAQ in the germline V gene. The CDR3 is CASSRAGRASEQYF.

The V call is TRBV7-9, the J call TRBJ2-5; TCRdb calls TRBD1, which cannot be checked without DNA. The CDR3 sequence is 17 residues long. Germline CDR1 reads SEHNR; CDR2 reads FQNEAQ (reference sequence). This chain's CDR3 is CASSPLPRGKARETQYF.

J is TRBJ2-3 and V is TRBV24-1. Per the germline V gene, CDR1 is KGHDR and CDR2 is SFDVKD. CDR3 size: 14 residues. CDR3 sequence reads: CATSSEVGTDTQYF.

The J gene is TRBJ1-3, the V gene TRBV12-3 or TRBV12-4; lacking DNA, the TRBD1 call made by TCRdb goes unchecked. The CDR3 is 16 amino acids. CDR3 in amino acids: CASSSIDSLTGNTIYF.